These 3 T cell receptor beta chains share one sample of origin, sequenced in a study of blood T cells in healthy people across ages. A sample-barcoded 5' primer and a J-beta primer mix were used in a second PCR of roughly 6 to 11 cycles. TCRdb reprocessed the 5' RACE reads via MiXCR and lists one record per CDR3 protein. The data contain 710,000 or so distinct CDR3 sequences, roughly 32% of them singletons. Material: blood. These TCRs come from a woman aged 80 or older in good health.

This clonotype was recorded many times. The genes are TRBV2 and TRBJ2-5; the D gene could be TRBD1 or TRBD2 (6 bases each). The CDR3 consists of 14 residues. Per the germline V gene, CDR1 is SNHLY and CDR2 is FYNNEI. Trimming pared 9 bases from V and 1 base from J, leaving 15 bases between. CDR3 nucleotide sequence: TGTGCCAGTGGGGGCGGAGGGGGCCAAGAGACCCAGTACTTC. Translated, it gives CASGGGGGQETQYF.

V gene TRBV20-1 combines with J gene TRBJ2-4; 8 positions agree with TRBD1. The germline V gene encodes CDR1 DFQATT and CDR2 SNEGSKA (reference sequence). The ends lost 3 bases at V and 0 bases at J; junction bases unmatched: 13. The length of the CDR3 is 18 residues. CDR3 protein: CSARAPDRALLAKNIQYF. CDR3 coding DNA: TGCAGTGCTAGGGCCCCGGACAGGGCACTACTAGCCAAAAACATTCAGTACTTC.

This clonotype was seen ten or more times. The chain is built from TRBV5-1 and TRBJ1-5; TRBD1 aligns across 7 bases. The length of the CDR3 is 15 residues. J was trimmed by 0 bases and V by 4 bases; bases with no gene match: 4. Germline V CDR1 and CDR2: SGHRS, YFSETQ. CDR3: CASSVTGDSNQPQHF. The CDR3 DNA reads TGCGCCAGCAGCGTAACAGGGGATAGCAATCAGCCCCAGCATTTT. Full variable domain (outside the CDR3, taken from reference TRBV5-1 and TRBJ1-5): KAGVTQTPRYLIKTRGQQVTLSCSPISGHRSVSWYQQTPGQGLQFLFEYFSETQRNKGNFPGRFSGRQFSNSRSEMNVSTLELGDSALYLCASSVTGDSNQPQHFGDGTRLSIL.